This is a list of T cell receptor beta chains from one sample in a study of identical twins. TCRdb itself ran the 5' RACE reads through MiXCR, one entry per CDR3 protein. Of around 650,000 distinct CDR3 sequences in the sample, roughly 6.6% were seen once. This same sample was also taken into another study, of yellow fever vaccine responses in identical twins.

Sequencing was performed on PBMCs. Receptors were obtained from a woman in her late teens or twenties in good health. The CDR3 runs from the conserved cysteine through the conserved F or W. Fields, in order: clone size, V gene, D gene, J gene, CDR3 DNA, CDR3 protein. A D gene is named only where the DNA matches it firmly. Clone size is shown for a subset of rows, as once, few, many or a class of expanded clone.

-	TRBV28	-	TRBJ2-2	TGTGCCAGCAGTTTATTCCCCTACGAGACCACCGGGGAGCTGTTTTTT	CASSLFPYETTGELFF
-	TRBV27	TRBD1	TRBJ2-4	TGTGCCAGCAGAGAGGGCACAGGGGAGTACTTC	CASREGTGEYF
few	TRBV28	TRBD2	TRBJ2-1	TGTGCCAGCGTGTCTAGCGGGAGCAATGAGCAGTTCTTC	CASVSSGSNEQFF
few	TRBV29-1	-	TRBJ1-2	TGCAGCGTGCCGGGGGAGCGCTATGGCTACACCTTC	CSVPGERYGYTF
-	TRBV29-1	-	TRBJ2-3	TGCAGCGTGAGACCAGGAATCCACACAGATACGCAGTATTTT	CSVRPGIHTDTQYF
few	TRBV3-1	-	TRBJ2-7	TGTGCCAGCAGCCCGACGACGGGCATCATCTACGAGCAGTACTTC	CASSPTTGIIYEQYF
few	TRBV6-2/TRBV6-3	TRBD1	TRBJ1-4	TGTGCCAGCAGCAACGACTACAAATGGACAGGTGGATTGACGGAAAAACTGTTTTTT	CASSNDYKWTGGLTEKLFF
few	TRBV12-3/TRBV12-4	-	TRBJ2-3	TGTGCCAGCACCCGACGGTTACCCACAGATACGCAGTATTTT	CASTRRLPTDTQYF
-	TRBV5-1	TRBD1	TRBJ1-4	TGCGCCAGCAGCCTTAGACAGGGACCTGGCGAAAAACTGTTTTTT	CASSLRQGPGEKLFF
few	TRBV7-8	TRBD2	TRBJ2-2	TGTGCCAGCAGCCCCGATCTATTTAGCGGGAGGGCGGCCGGGGAGCTGTTTTTT	CASSPDLFSGRAAGELFF
few	TRBV7-9	-	TRBJ2-1	TGTGCCAGCAGCTTAGGAGCGGGCCCCAGCTCCTACAATGAGCAGTTCTTC	CASSLGAGPSSYNEQFF
-	TRBV18	TRBD1	TRBJ1-6	TGTGCCAGCTCAGAAACCACAGGGGCGGGTAATTCACCCCTCCACTTT	CASSETTGAGNSPLHF
few	TRBV5-1	TRBD1	TRBJ2-5	TGCGCCAGCAGCTTGGAGGTCAGGGGGTACGGGGAGACCCAGTACTTC	CASSLEVRGYGETQYF
-	TRBV27	TRBD2	TRBJ2-7	TGTGCCAGCGGACTAGCGATTAACTCCTACGAGCAGTACTTC	CASGLAINSYEQYF
few	TRBV9	TRBD2	TRBJ2-3	TGTGCCAGCAGCGTAAAGGGGCGACTAGCGGGGAGCCCGGGGGATACGCAGTATTTT	CASSVKGRLAGSPGDTQYF